This record concerns one T cell receptor beta chain sequence. The antigen remains undetermined. The data originate from a study of cytomegalovirus exposure and HLA in healthy donors. Study outcomes and limitations: The authors listed around 150 TCR beta chains as cytomegalovirus-associated. Reported results showed that the classifier diagnosed cytomegalovirus status with high specificity and sensitivity.

A 120-subject validation cohort, separate from the roughly 670-subject first cohort, supplied the donors. The protocol was immunoSEQ multiplex PCR, while the TCRdb copy is restricted to in-frame clones and leaves out a portion. The sample carries around 150,000 clones, 88% recorded once. Material: PBMCs. This TCR derives from a man aged 18 to 29 in good health and CMV-seronegative.

CDR3 region: CASRPSGTSVFSYEQYF. In DNA, the CDR3 is TGTGCCAGCAGGCCGTCGGGGACTAGCGTCTTCTCCTACGAGCAGTACTTC. The rearrangement uses TRBV2 and TRBJ2-7; 10 bases align to TRBD2. V lost 6 bases to trimming and J lost 0 bases; unmatched junction nucleotides: 11. CDR1 SNHLY and CDR2 FYNNEI come from the germline V gene. CDR3 size: 17 residues. The full variable domain, rest sourced from reference TRBV2 and TRBJ2-7, is EPEVTQTPSHQVTQMGQEVILRCVPISNHLYFYWYRQILGQKVEFLVSFYNNEISEKSEIFDDQFSVERPDGSNFTLKIRSTKLEDSAMYFCASRPSGTSVFSYEQYFGPGTRLTVT.